The rows below give T cell receptor beta chains drawn from one sample of a study of cytomegalovirus exposure and HLA in healthy donors. Sequencing was performed with immunoSEQ multiplex PCR; in TCRdb, only in-frame clones are kept and a portion is missing. The data contain 60,000 to 90,000 clones, about two thirds of them seen just once; the ten biggest clones take up 7.6%. The source material was PBMCs. Receptors originate from a man aged 40-49 years in good health and CMV-seropositive. The conserved cysteine and the conserved F or W are not part of the CDR3 here. A D gene is named only where the DNA matches it firmly. Clone size is given for some rows only: seen once, a few or many times, or a class if the clone is expanded.

v_call d_call clone_size cdr3_aa
TRBV9 NA NA ASSVTDFSGNTIY
TRBV7-9 TRBD1 NA ASSPGGDTEAF
TRBV5-1 TRBD1 NA ASRTGGNTEAF
TRBV14 NA NA ASSQGPPGTYEQY
TRBV19 NA NA ASSNPPADTQY
TRBV2 NA NA ASSDRDEQY
TRBV27 NA NA ASSFSATGRYEQY
TRBV2 TRBD1 NA ASSVDRDREQF
TRBV7-3 NA NA ASSVTESQETQY
TRBV6-1 TRBD1 NA TSSRDRAGANVLT
TRBV7-9 TRBD2 NA ASSPPLGLAGANEQF
TRBV18 TRBD1 NA ASSPPSGTGKQETQY
TRBV5-1 NA NA ASSLVSGDEQF
TRBV28 TRBD1 NA ATETGVAEQF
TRBV4-3 TRBD1 medium-sized ASSQGAQGGRGPYEQY
TRBV28 TRBD1 NA ASSLGQGTYEQY
TRBV7-8 NA once ASNPGGPHQPQH
TRBV6-5 NA once ASSYGQGWTDTQY
TRBV30 TRBD1 NA AWSPRPGTGDRFSSYNEQF
TRBV18 TRBD1 NA ASSPIRGASNYGYT
TRBV5-4 NA NA ASSFPGVEQF
TRBV4-2 NA NA ASSQDDSPNQPQH
TRBV6-1 TRBD1 NA ASSTPGQGIYEQY
TRBV6-1 NA once ASVGGSYGYT
TRBV6-1 NA NA ASKLANYGYT
TRBV7-2 TRBD1 NA ASSLDAGGITQY
TRBV28 NA NA ASSLSGTVEPQH
TRBV6-1 TRBD2 NA ASKGETSGHNEQF
TRBV19 NA NA ASSIERGEAF
TRBV6-5 TRBD1 few ASSRDRGNQPQH
TRBV2 NA NA ASRRSGSTDTQY
TRBV5-1 NA NA ASSLEQVNTGELF
TRBV6-1 NA few ASSEASSNEKLF
TRBV10-3 NA NA AISEVEEQY
TRBV12-5 TRBD1 once ASGLLRTGRNEQY
TRBV9 NA NA ASSPGQIGEQY
TRBV29-1 TRBD1 NA SVGGVTGLWGYT
TRBV28 NA few ASSLRRSNQPQH
TRBV11-2 NA NA ASSLQGFSGNTIY
TRBV6-5 NA NA ASSYSGQGQPQH
TRBV5-4 NA NA ASSLEEKHEQY
TRBV6-6 TRBD1 NA ASRTGQGNTEAF
TRBV6-5 TRBD1 medium-sized ASSYLRTGGGYGYT
TRBV30 NA few AGNAWGDTEAF
TRBV7-2 TRBD2 NA ASSSRGLAGTLETQY
TRBV30 TRBD1 NA AWSDAGQRIYGYT
TRBV29-1 NA few SVASGRGRGQPQH
TRBV5-4 NA NA ASSQDMATGELF
TRBV7-9 NA NA ASSLWGVYGYT
TRBV15 NA few ATSRDLGGLQPQH
TRBV4-2 NA NA ASSPVQGYEQY
TRBV7-3 NA NA ASSFQGGTEAF